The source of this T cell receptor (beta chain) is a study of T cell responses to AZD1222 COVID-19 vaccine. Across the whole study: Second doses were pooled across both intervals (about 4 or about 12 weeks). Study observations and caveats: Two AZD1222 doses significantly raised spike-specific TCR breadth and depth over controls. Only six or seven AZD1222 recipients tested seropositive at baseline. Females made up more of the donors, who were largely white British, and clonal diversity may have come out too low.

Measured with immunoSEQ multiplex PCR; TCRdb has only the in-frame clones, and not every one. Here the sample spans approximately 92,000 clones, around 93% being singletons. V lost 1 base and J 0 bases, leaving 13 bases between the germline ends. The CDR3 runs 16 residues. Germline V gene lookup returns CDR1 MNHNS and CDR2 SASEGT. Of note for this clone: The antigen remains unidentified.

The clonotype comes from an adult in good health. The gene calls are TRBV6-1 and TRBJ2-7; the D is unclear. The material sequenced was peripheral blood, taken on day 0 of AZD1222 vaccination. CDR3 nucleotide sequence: TGTGCCAGCAGTGAAGTTGGCAGGACGAGCTCCTACGAGCAGTACTTC. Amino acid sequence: CASSEVGRTSSYEQYF.